This T cell receptor beta chain was sequenced for a study of cytomegalovirus exposure and HLA in healthy donors. The study, taken as a whole, reports: Presence/absence analyses supposed approximately even sequencing depth among donors. A highly shared variant cluster was judged a likely technical artifact.

V was shortened by 2 bases and J by 2 bases, with 13 bases between the two germline ends. The CDR3 is 15 residues long. Germline CDR1 MGHRA, CDR2 YSYEKL. Only a few counts were recorded for this clone. Its matching antigen is unknown. PCR primers comprised 60 Vbeta and 13 Jbeta primers. Sequencing used immunoSEQ multiplex PCR; TCRdb keeps in-frame clones, though not all of them. The data show 100,000 or so clones, about 80% seen once. Sequenced input: PBMCs. The J gene is TRBJ2-7, the V gene TRBV4-1; D might be TRBD2 (5 bases). This clonotype was sampled from a man aged 25 to 45 in good health and CMV-seropositive. The CDR3 nucleotides read TGCGCCAGCAGCCAACGTAGCGCCGACCCCTACGAGCAGTACTTC. Translation: CASSQRSADPYEQYF.